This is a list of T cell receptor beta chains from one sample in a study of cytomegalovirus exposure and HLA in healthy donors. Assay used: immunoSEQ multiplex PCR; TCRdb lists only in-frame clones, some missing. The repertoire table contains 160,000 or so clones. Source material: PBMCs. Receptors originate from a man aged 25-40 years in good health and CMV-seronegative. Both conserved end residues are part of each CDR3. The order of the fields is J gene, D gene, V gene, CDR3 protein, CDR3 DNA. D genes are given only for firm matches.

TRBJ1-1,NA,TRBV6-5,CASSYSSNTEAFF,TGTGCCAGCAGTTACAGCTCGAACACTGAAGCTTTCTTT
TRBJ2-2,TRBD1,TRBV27,CASSLGRGRSGELFF,TGTGCCAGCAGTTTGGGCAGGGGGCGAAGCGGGGAGCTGTTTTTT
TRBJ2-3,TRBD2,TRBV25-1,CASSDLGGRALADTQYF,TGTGCCAGCAGTGATCTGGGCGGGAGGGCCCTCGCAGATACGCAGTATTTT
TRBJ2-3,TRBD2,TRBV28,CASSYGGIAGDTQYF,TGTGCCAGCAGTTACGGAGGGATAGCGGGAGATACGCAGTATTTT
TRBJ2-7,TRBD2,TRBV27,CASSPSGLAGPYEQYF,TGTGCCAGCAGTCCCTCGGGACTAGCGGGGCCCTACGAGCAGTACTTC
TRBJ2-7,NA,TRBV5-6,CASTPGSGYHEQYF,TGTGCCAGCACCCCCGGGTCAGGGTACCACGAGCAGTACTTC
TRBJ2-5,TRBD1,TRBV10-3,CAISGTGQETQYF,TGTGCCATCAGTGGGACAGGCCAAGAGACCCAGTACTTC
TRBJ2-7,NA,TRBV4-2,CASSLSPHSYEQYF,TGTGCCAGCAGCCTAAGCCCCCACTCCTACGAGCAGTACTTC
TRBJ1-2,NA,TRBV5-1,CASSLDGADSNYGYTF,TGCGCCAGCAGCTTGGATGGAGCGGATTCTAACTATGGCTACACCTTC
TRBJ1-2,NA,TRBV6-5,CASSQAGSNYGYTF,TGTGCCAGCAGCCAAGCGGGGTCTAACTATGGCTACACCTTC
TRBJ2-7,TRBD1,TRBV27,CASSFGQGYDEQYF,TGTGCCAGCAGTTTTGGACAGGGGTATGACGAGCAGTACTTC
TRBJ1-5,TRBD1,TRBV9,CASSPHPRQGGQPQHF,TGTGCCAGCAGCCCCCATCCCCGACAGGGCGGTCAGCCCCAGCATTTT
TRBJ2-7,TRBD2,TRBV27,CASSYPGLAGPHEQYF,TGTGCCAGCAGTTATCCTGGACTAGCGGGCCCCCACGAGCAGTACTTC
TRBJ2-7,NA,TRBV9,CASSEAPTGTYEQYF,TGTGCCAGCAGCGAAGCCCCCACAGGGACCTACGAGCAGTACTTC
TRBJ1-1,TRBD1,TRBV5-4,CASSPGGLGEAFF,TGTGCCAGCAGCCCAGGGGGACTGGGTGAAGCTTTCTTT
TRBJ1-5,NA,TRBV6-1,CASSEMTDQPQHF,TGTGCCAGCAGTGAAATGACTGATCAGCCCCAGCATTTT
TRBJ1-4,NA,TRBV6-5,CASRSREGWEKLFF,TGTGCCAGCAGGTCCAGGGAGGGGTGGGAAAAACTGTTTTTT
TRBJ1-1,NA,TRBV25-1,CASSEWGRENWNTEAFF,TGTGCCAGCAGTGAATGGGGCAGGGAAAATTGGAACACTGAAGCTTTCTTT
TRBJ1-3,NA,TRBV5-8,CASSRGVRNTIYF,TGTGCCAGCAGCCGGGGGGTTAGAAACACCATATATTTT
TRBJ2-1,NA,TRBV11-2,CASSYTGSEQFF,TGTGCCAGCAGCTACACCGGTAGCGAGCAGTTCTTC
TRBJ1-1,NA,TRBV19,CASTPGGTEAFF,TGTGCCAGTACCCCGGGGGGAACTGAAGCTTTCTTT
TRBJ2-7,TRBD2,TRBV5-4,CASSLAPSGRAYEQYF,TGTGCCAGCAGCTTGGCCCCCAGCGGGAGGGCCTACGAGCAGTACTTC
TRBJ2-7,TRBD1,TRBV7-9,CASSLTRTGNEQYF,TGTGCCAGCAGCCTCACGCGGACAGGGAACGAGCAGTACTTC
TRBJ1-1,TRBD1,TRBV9,CASSVGTGNTEAFF,TGTGCCAGCAGCGTAGGGACAGGCAACACTGAAGCTTTCTTT
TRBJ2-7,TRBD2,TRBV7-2,CASSLVASGNGGYEQYF,TGTGCCAGCAGCTTAGTAGCTAGCGGGAACGGTGGGTACGAGCAGTACTTC
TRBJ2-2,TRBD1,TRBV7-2,CASSPPGQGITGELFF,TGTGCCAGCAGCCCTCCGGGACAGGGGATCACCGGGGAGCTGTTTTTT
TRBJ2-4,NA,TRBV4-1,CASSRSGNIQYF,TGCGCCAGCAGTCGCAGCGGGAACATTCAGTACTTC
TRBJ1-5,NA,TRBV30,CALRDGNQPQHF,TGTGCCTTGCGGGATGGCAATCAGCCCCAGCATTTT
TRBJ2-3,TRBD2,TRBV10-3,CAISESGRAQWREGTDTQYF,TGTGCCATCAGTGAGTCGGGACGGGCCCAGTGGCGGGAGGGCACAGATACGCAGTATTTT
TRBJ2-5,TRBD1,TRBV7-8,CASSWAGTGQETQYF,TGTGCCAGCAGCTGGGCCGGGACAGGGCAAGAGACCCAGTACTTC
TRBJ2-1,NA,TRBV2,CASTILGLSSYNEQFF,TGTGCCAGCACCATACTAGGCCTTAGCTCCTACAATGAGCAGTTCTTC
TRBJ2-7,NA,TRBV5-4,CASSLGRPIGSYEQYF,TGTGCCAGCAGCTTGGGGCGGCCGATTGGCAGTTACGAGCAGTACTTC
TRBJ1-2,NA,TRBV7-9,CASSRTGQNYGYTF,TGTGCCAGCAGCAGAACCGGACAGAACTATGGCTACACCTTC
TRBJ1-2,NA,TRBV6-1,CASSLGGSNYGYTF,TGTGCCAGCAGTCTTGGGGGCAGCAACTATGGCTACACCTTC
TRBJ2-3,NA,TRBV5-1,CASSTARPTDTQYF,TGCGCCAGCAGCACGGCTAGACCCACAGATACGCAGTATTTT
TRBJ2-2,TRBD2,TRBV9,CASSVATHGLAGDSAPGELFF,TGTGCCAGCAGCGTAGCTACCCATGGCCTAGCGGGAGACTCGGCTCCCGGGGAGCTGTTTTTT
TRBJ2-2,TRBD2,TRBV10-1,CASSESIAGGTGELFF,TGCGCCAGCAGTGAGTCGATAGCGGGAGGTACCGGGGAGCTGTTTTTT
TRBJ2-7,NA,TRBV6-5,CASSFSGLSYEQYF,TGTGCCAGCAGTTTCAGCGGGTTATCCTACGAGCAGTACTTC
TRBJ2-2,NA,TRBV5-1,CASSWAPNTGELFF,TGCGCCAGCAGCTGGGCCCCGAACACCGGGGAGCTGTTTTTT
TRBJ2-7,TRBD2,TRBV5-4,CASSRAGGPTYEQYF,TGTGCCAGCAGCAGGGCGGGAGGGCCGACCTACGAGCAGTACTTC
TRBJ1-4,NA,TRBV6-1,CASRPAAYEKLFF,TGTGCCAGCAGACCCGCGGCCTATGAAAAACTGTTTTTT
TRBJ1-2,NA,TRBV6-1,CASSEVGEIYGYTF,TGTGCCAGCAGTGAAGTCGGAGAAATATATGGCTACACCTTC
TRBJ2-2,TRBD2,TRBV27,CASSSGTIITGELFF,TGTGCCAGCAGTTCCGGGACTATTATCACCGGGGAGCTGTTTTTT
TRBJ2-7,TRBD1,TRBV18,CASSPRDSFSYEQYF,TGTGCCAGCTCACCCCGGGACAGCTTCTCCTACGAGCAGTACTTC
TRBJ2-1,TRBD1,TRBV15,CATSRVGAGGSSYNEQFF,TGTGCCACCAGCAGAGTCGGCGCAGGGGGAAGCTCCTACAATGAGCAGTTCTTC
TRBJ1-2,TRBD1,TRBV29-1,CIDRDSIYGYTF,TGCATCGACCGGGACAGCATCTATGGCTACACCTTC
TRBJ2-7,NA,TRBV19,CASSSARTVRYEQYF,TGTGCCAGTAGCTCCGCCCGGACAGTACGCTACGAGCAGTACTTC
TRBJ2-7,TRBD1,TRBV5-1,CASSPTGQGSYEQYF,TGCGCCAGCAGCCCTACCGGACAGGGGTCCTACGAGCAGTACTTC
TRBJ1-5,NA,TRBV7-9,CASSLGDISNQPQHF,TGTGCCAGCAGCTTAGGGGACATATCGAATCAGCCCCAGCATTTT
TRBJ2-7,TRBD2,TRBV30,CAWSTSAAYEQYF,TGTGCCTGGAGTACTAGCGCGGCCTACGAGCAGTACTTC
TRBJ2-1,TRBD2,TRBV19,CASSASSGPHNEQFF,TGTGCCAGTAGTGCCTCTAGCGGACCCCACAATGAGCAGTTCTTC
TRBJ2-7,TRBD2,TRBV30,CAWSPSLAGVFYEQYF,TGTGCCTGGAGTCCCTCCCTAGCGGGAGTTTTCTACGAGCAGTACTTC
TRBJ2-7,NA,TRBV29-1,CSARTDEQYF,TGCAGCGCTAGGACAGACGAGCAGTACTTC
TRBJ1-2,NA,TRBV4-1,CASSQEGRTYGYAF,TGCGCCAGCAGCCAAGAGGGCAGAACCTATGGCTACGCCTTC
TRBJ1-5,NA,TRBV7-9,CASSLASLSNQPQHF,TGTGCCAGCAGCTTAGCGAGCCTTAGCAATCAGCCCCAGCATTTT
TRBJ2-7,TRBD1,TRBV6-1,CASSVKPGQGPYEQYF,TGTGCCAGCAGTGTAAAACCGGGACAGGGGCCCTACGAGCAGTACTTC
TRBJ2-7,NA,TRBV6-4,CASRPGVPTYEQYF,TGTGCCAGCAGACCGGGAGTCCCTACCTACGAGCAGTACTTC
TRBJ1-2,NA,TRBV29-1,CSVDDTRTYGYTF,TGCAGCGTTGACGACACCAGAACGTATGGCTACACCTTC
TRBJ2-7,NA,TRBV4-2,CASSHPGTSLYEQYF,TGTGCCAGCAGCCACCCCGGGACTTCCCTCTACGAGCAGTACTTC
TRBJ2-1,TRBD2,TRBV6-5,CASSFELVAGDNEQFF,TGTGCCAGCAGTTTCGAGTTGGTGGCGGGAGATAATGAGCAGTTCTTC